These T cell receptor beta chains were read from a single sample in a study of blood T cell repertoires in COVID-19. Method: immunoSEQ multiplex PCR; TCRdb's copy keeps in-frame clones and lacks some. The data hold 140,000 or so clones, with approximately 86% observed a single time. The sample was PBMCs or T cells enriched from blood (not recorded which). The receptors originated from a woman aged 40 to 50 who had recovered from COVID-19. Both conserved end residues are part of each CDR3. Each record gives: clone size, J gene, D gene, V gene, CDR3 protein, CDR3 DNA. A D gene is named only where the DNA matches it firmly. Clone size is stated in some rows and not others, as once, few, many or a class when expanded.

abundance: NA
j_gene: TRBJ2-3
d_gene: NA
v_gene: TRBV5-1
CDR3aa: CASSFPETDTQYF
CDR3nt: TGCGCCAGCAGCTTCCCGGAGACAGATACGCAGTATTTT

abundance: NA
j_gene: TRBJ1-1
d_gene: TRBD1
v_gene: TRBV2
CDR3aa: CASNQGGGTEAFF
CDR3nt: TGTGCCAGCAATCAGGGGGGCGGCACTGAAGCTTTCTTT

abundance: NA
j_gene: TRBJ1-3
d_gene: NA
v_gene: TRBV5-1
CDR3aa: CASSLDLIGVTAGNTIYF
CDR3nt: TGCGCCAGCAGCCTGGACCTAATCGGGGTGACGGCGGGAAACACCATATATTTT

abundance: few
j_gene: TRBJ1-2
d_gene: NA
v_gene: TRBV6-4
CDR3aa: CASSDSSLPHEGYTF
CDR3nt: TGTGCCAGCAGTGACTCGAGTCTACCCCATGAAGGCTACACCTTC

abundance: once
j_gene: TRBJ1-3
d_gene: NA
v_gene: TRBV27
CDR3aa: CASSLYLGGGNTIYF
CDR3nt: TGTGCCAGCAGTTTATATCTGGGAGGGGGAAACACCATATATTTT

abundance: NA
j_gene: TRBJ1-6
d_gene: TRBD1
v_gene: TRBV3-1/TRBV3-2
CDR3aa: CASSQGDSPLHF
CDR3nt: TGTGCCAGCAGCCAAGGGGACAGCCCCCTCCACTTT

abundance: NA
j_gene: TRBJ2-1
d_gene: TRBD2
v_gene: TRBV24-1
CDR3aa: CATSVGRGYNEQFF
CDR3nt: TGTGCCACCAGTGTTGGGAGGGGCTACAATGAGCAGTTCTTC

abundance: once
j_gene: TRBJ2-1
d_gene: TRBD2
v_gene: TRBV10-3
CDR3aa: CAIRGRLAGDNEQFF
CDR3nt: TGTGCCATCAGGGGGAGACTAGCGGGAGACAATGAGCAGTTCTTC

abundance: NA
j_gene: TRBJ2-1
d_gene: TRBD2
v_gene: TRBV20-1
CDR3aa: CSAAREGEQFF
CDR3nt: TGCAGTGCTGCTCGGGAGGGTGAGCAGTTCTTC

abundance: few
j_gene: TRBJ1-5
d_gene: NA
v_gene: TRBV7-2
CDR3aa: CASSPGTGYSNQPQHF
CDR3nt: TGTGCCAGCAGCCCCGGAACAGGGTATAGCAATCAGCCCCAGCATTTT

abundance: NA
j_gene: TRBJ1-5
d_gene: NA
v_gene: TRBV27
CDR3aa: CASSRTGTRSQHF
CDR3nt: TGTGCCAGCAGCCGGACCGGGACACGATCCCAGCATTTT

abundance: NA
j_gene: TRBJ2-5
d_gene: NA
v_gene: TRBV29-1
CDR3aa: CSVAGETQYF
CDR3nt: TGCAGCGTTGCGGGGGAGACCCAGTACTTC

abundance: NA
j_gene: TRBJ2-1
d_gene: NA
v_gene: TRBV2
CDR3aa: CASYAGGPPEQFF
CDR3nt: TGTGCCAGCTACGCCGGGGGTCCACCTGAGCAGTTCTTC

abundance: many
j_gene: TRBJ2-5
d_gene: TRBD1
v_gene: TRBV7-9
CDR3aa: CASSPGKGQAKETQYF
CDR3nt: TGTGCCAGCAGCCCCGGGAAAGGACAGGCAAAAGAGACCCAGTACTTC

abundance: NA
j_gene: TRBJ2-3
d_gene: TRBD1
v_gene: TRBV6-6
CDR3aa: CASSPQGGTDTQYF
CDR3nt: TGTGCCAGCAGTCCGCAGGGGGGCACAGATACGCAGTATTTT

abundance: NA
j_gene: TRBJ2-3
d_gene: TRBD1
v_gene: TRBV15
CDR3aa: CATSGGQGSGTDTQYF
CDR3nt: TGTGCCACCAGCGGGGGACAGGGGAGTGGCACAGATACGCAGTATTTT

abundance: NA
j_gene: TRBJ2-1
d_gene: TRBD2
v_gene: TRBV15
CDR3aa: CATSRDGRLADRGNEQFF
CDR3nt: TGTGCCACCAGCAGAGACGGGAGACTAGCGGACCGTGGTAATGAGCAGTTCTTC

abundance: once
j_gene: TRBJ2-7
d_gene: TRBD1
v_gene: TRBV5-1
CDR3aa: CASSLGTGPYEQYF
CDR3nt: TGCGCCAGCAGCTTGGGGACAGGGCCCTACGAGCAGTACTTC